Described below is a single TCR beta chain sequence and its context. What this receptor recognizes is not known. One base away there is no much larger clone; base qualities are not given. Sequencing took place on an Illumina HiSeq 1500. The raw public reads went through TCRdb reprocessing: fastp at Q25, MiXCR clone calling, in-frame beta chains kept. Identical CDR3 protein sequences are pooled into one entry, listed with their most common genes and DNA. The sample table records about 740,000 distinct CDR3 sequences; 35% to 45% of these occur just once. Of the sample, more than 2.5% falls within the top ten clones. The sample comes from a study of T cell repertoires in cytomegalovirus infection (dated by TCRdb to the late 2010s). Regarding the study in general: Donor HLA type was relevant to the analysis, as public TCR beta signatures indicated carriage of CMV infection together with the matching HLA type.

What the work shows at the level of the full study, not this receptor alone: The ex vivo response was dominated by HLA-C-restricted CMV-specific TCR beta clonotypes, which also provided the single most frequent clonotype in two of eight donors. In both this cohort and an independent roughly 330-donor cohort, the cumulative frequency of public TCR beta family members distinguished carriers of CMV infection plus the relevant HLA type.

Counted from cysteine to phenylalanine, this CDR3 has 14 amino acids. Solely the CDR3 DNA is kept, with 42 bases framed from the first base. The junction shows trimming of 3 bases on V and 6 bases on J, and the gene matches do not reach 3 bases of it. The rearranged chain carries TRBV12-3 or TRBV12-4 and TRBJ1-4; TRBD1 aligns with 8 central bases. This TCR was sampled from a human donor in good health (CMV status not recorded). Some clones in this sample may be carry-over from other donors' samples. The sequencing sample was made of PBMCs. The CDR3 amino acid sequence is: CASSLGRGHEKLFF. Here is the DNA: TGTGCCAGCAGTTTGGGCAGGGGGCATGAAAAACTGTTTTTT.